This T cell receptor (beta chain) was retrieved from a study of blood T cell repertoires in COVID-19. As for the study in general: Sites in the United States, Italy and Spain provided acute and convalescent COVID-19 samples. The cDNA or gDNA used as material had been derived from T cells, B-cell-depleted T cells, or PBMCs.

Assay: immunoSEQ multiplex PCR; the TCRdb copy retains only in-frame clones and omits some. The sample includes about 300,000 clones, roughly 91% of them seen just once. The V gene end was trimmed by 4 bases and the J gene end by 6 bases; junction bases not matched to a gene: 10. CDR1 and CDR2 from the germline V gene are SGHTA and FQGTGA. This CDR3 is 16 amino acids long. V is TRBV7-3 and J is TRBJ2-2; 8 bases agree with TRBD2. Material for sequencing was peripheral blood. This TCR was recovered from a woman in her thirties with COVID-19, enrolled during active disease. The CDR3 nucleotides read TGTGCCAGCAGCTCGCGGGGGGCCCGAGGGGCCGGGGAGCTGTTTTTT. It specifies CASSSRGARGAGELFF.